The rows below give T cell receptor delta chains drawn from one sample of a study of gamma-delta T cells after stem cell transplantation. TCRdb re-identified clones in the RT-PCR reads via CATT. The sample lists around 3,500 delta-chain clones; roughly an eighth were seen once. The sequenced sample consisted of gamma-delta T cells. All receptors derive from a human donor. It is not recorded whose cells these are; they may come from a transplant donor. Each CDR3 is given with its conserved first and last residue. Each record gives: J gene, clone size, D gene, V gene, CDR3 protein, CDR3 DNA. The D gene is left open where the match is weak. Clone size is shown for a subset of rows, as once, few, many or a class of expanded clone.

j_call: TRDJ1; clone_size: .; d_call: .; v_call: TRDV1; cdr3_aa: CALGAAPGDLTDKLIF; cdr3_nt: TGTGCTCTTGGGGCCGCCCCCGGGGATCTCACCGATAAACTCATCTTT
j_call: TRDJ1; clone_size: .; d_call: TRDD2; v_call: TRDV1; cdr3_aa: CALGEPLPTGDLLLEVNTDKLIF; cdr3_nt: TGTGCTCTTGGGGAACCCCTTCCTACTGGGGACCTATTACTTGAGGTCAACACCGATAAACTCATCTTT
j_call: TRDJ1; clone_size: .; d_call: TRDD3; v_call: TRAV29/DV5; cdr3_aa: CAAIRFPLLGDGGGYDKLIF; cdr3_nt: TGTGCAGCAATTAGGTTCCCCTTACTGGGGGATGGAGGAGGGTACGATAAACTCATCTTT
j_call: TRDJ1; clone_size: .; d_call: TRDD3; v_call: TRDV1; cdr3_aa: CALGSLLGDQGNDKLIF; cdr3_nt: TGTGCTCTTGGGTCCTTACTGGGGGATCAGGGCAACGATAAACTCATCTTT
j_call: TRDJ1; clone_size: few; d_call: TRDD3; v_call: TRDV1; cdr3_aa: CALGELKVLGENGYTDKLIF; cdr3_nt: TGTGCTCTTGGGGAACTTAAGGTACTGGGGGAAAATGGGTACACCGATAAACTCATCTTT
j_call: TRDJ1; clone_size: .; d_call: TRDD3; v_call: TRDV3; cdr3_aa: CALFGVMIRPLLGDSLYTDKLIF; cdr3_nt: TGTGCCCTTTTTGGAGTCATGATCCGACCTTTACTGGGGGATAGCCTCTACACCGATAAACTCATCTTT
j_call: TRDJ1; clone_size: .; d_call: TRDD3; v_call: TRDV1; cdr3_aa: CALGAPASTDWGIPYTDKLIF; cdr3_nt: TGTGCTCTTGGGGCGCCGGCCTCCACAGACTGGGGGATCCCGTACACCGATAAACTCATCTTT
j_call: TRDJ1; clone_size: few; d_call: .; v_call: TRDV3; cdr3_aa: CAFRDTVTDKLIF; cdr3_nt: TGTGCCTTTAGGGACACAGTCACCGATAAACTCATCTTT
j_call: TRDJ1; clone_size: large; d_call: TRDD3; v_call: TRDV2; cdr3_aa: CACDRLGDPRYSDKLIF; cdr3_nt: TGTGCCTGTGACCGACTGGGGGATCCACGGTACAGCGATAAACTCATCTTT
j_call: TRDJ1; clone_size: .; d_call: TRDD3; v_call: TRDV3; cdr3_aa: CALLSLQMGIPHTDKLIF; cdr3_nt: TGTGCCCTTCTTAGTTTACAGATGGGGATACCACACACCGATAAACTCATCTTT
j_call: TRDJ1; clone_size: .; d_call: TRDD3; v_call: TRDV1; cdr3_aa: CALGELPWGYADKLIF; cdr3_nt: TGTGCTCTTGGGGAACTTCCCTGGGGATACGCCGATAAACTCATCTTT
j_call: TRDJ1; clone_size: few; d_call: TRDD3; v_call: TRDV3; cdr3_aa: CAFTLRGGYKDTDKLIF; cdr3_nt: TGTGCCTTTACCCTTAGGGGGGGATACAAGGACACCGATAAACTCATCTTT
j_call: TRDJ1; clone_size: few; d_call: TRDD3; v_call: TRDV1; cdr3_aa: CALGEPGPSSWGIGDTDKLIF; cdr3_nt: TGTGCTCTTGGGGAGCCCGGACCTTCCTCTTGGGGGATAGGGGACACCGATAAACTCATCTTT
j_call: TRDJ2; clone_size: few; d_call: .; v_call: TRDV1; cdr3_aa: CALRLPTVLGTRFTLEALTAQLFF; cdr3_nt: TGTGCTCTCCGCCTTCCGACTGTACTGGGGACTAGGTTTACGCTAGAAGCTTTGACAGCACAACTCTTCTTT
j_call: TRDJ1; clone_size: .; d_call: TRDD3; v_call: TRDV3; cdr3_aa: CAFKCPTGGLYTDKLIF; cdr3_nt: TGTGCCTTTAAATGCCCCACTGGGGGCCTCTACACCGATAAACTCATCTTT
j_call: TRDJ1; clone_size: few; d_call: TRDD3; v_call: TRDV1; cdr3_aa: CALGAYWGIHTDKLIF; cdr3_nt: TGTGCTCTTGGGGCATACTGGGGGATACATACCGATAAACTCATCTTT
j_call: TRDJ1; clone_size: few; d_call: .; v_call: TRDV1; cdr3_aa: CALGDPFPVDTPFTDKLIF; cdr3_nt: TGTGCTCTTGGGGACCCTTTCCCGGTGGATACTCCCTTCACCGATAAACTCATCTTT
j_call: TRDJ1; clone_size: few; d_call: .; v_call: TRDV3; cdr3_aa: CALSMVRGTGPYTDKLIF; cdr3_nt: TGTGCCTTATCGATGGTTCGGGGGACGGGGCCTTACACCGATAAACTCATCTTT
j_call: TRDJ1; clone_size: few; d_call: TRDD3; v_call: TRDV1; cdr3_aa: CALGELGPTGGADKLIF; cdr3_nt: TGTGCTCTTGGGGAACTAGGTCCTACTGGGGGTGCCGATAAACTCATCTTT
j_call: TRDJ1; clone_size: .; d_call: .; v_call: TRAV29/DV5; cdr3_aa: CAAHIGAPRGQTDKLIF; cdr3_nt: TGTGCAGCCCATATTGGGGCTCCGAGGGGTCAAACCGATAAACTCATCTTT
j_call: TRDJ3; clone_size: .; d_call: .; v_call: TRDV1; cdr3_aa: CALGEEEPSRYPWDTRQMFF; cdr3_nt: TGTGCTCTTGGGGAAGAGGAACCTTCCCGATACCCCTGGGACACCCGACAGATGTTTTTC
j_call: TRDJ1; clone_size: few; d_call: .; v_call: TRDV1; cdr3_aa: CALGELMSYEEGLGPKLIF; cdr3_nt: TGTGCTCTTGGGGAACTTATGTCCTACGAGGAGGGATTGGGACCAAAACTCATCTTT
j_call: TRDJ1; clone_size: .; d_call: TRDD3; v_call: TRDV1; cdr3_aa: CALGEAGLGDPPLTDKLIF; cdr3_nt: TGTGCTCTTGGGGAAGCGGGGCTGGGGGATCCTCCCCTAACCGATAAACTCATCTTT
j_call: TRDJ2; clone_size: medium-sized; d_call: .; v_call: TRDV2; cdr3_aa: CACDTVTLTAQLFF; cdr3_nt: TGTGCCTGTGACACCGTCACGTTGACAGCACAACTCTTCTTT
j_call: TRDJ3; clone_size: .; d_call: TRDD3; v_call: TRDV1; cdr3_aa: CALGDWGPSSWDTRQMFF; cdr3_nt: TGTGCTCTTGGGGACTGGGGGCCGAGCTCCTGGGACACCCGACAGATGTTTTTC
j_call: TRDJ1; clone_size: .; d_call: TRDD3; v_call: TRDV2; cdr3_aa: CACGGRRLGDTWYTDKLIF; cdr3_nt: TGTGCCTGTGGGGGACGGCGGCTGGGGGATACGTGGTACACCGATAAACTCATCTTT
j_call: TRDJ1; clone_size: .; d_call: .; v_call: TRDV2; cdr3_aa: CACDTKGGRLIF; cdr3_nt: TGTGCCTGTGACACCAAAGGGGGACGGCTCATCTTT
j_call: TRDJ1; clone_size: medium-sized; d_call: TRDD3; v_call: TRDV2; cdr3_aa: CACDRGIRRDKLIF; cdr3_nt: TGTGCCTGTGACAGGGGGATACGCCGTGATAAACTCATCTTT
j_call: TRDJ1; clone_size: .; d_call: .; v_call: TRDV1; cdr3_aa: CALGDTPPSPRGGQNGKLIF; cdr3_nt: TGTGCTCTTGGGGACACACCCCCTTCTCCCCGGGGAGGCCAGAACGGTAAACTCATCTTT
j_call: TRDJ2; clone_size: few; d_call: TRDD3; v_call: TRDV1; cdr3_aa: CALGELSLPVLGEPTAQLFF; cdr3_nt: TGTGCTCTTGGGGAACTGTCCCTACCTGTACTGGGGGAGCCAACAGCACAACTCTTCTTT
j_call: TRDJ1; clone_size: few; d_call: TRDD3; v_call: TRDV3; cdr3_aa: CACSPPTLNWGIGGFDKLIF; cdr3_nt: TGTGCCTGTTCCCCTCCCACCCTAAACTGGGGGATAGGGGGCTTCGATAAACTCATCTTT
j_call: TRDJ1; clone_size: few; d_call: TRDD3; v_call: TRDV1; cdr3_aa: CALGEQPRGGIPEYTDKLIF; cdr3_nt: TGTGCTCTTGGGGAACAGCCGAGGGGAGGGATACCGGAGTACACCGATAAACTCATCTTT
j_call: TRDJ1; clone_size: .; d_call: TRDD3; v_call: TRDV1; cdr3_aa: CALGEPTMGDTGEELIF; cdr3_nt: TGTGCTCTTGGGGAACCAACCATGGGGGATACGGGAGAAGAACTCATCTTT
j_call: TRDJ1; clone_size: .; d_call: TRDD3; v_call: TRAV29/DV5; cdr3_aa: CAASESPPKWGISWATDKLIF; cdr3_nt: TGTGCAGCAAGCGAATCCCCGCCAAAGTGGGGGATAAGCTGGGCCACCGATAAACTCATCTTT
j_call: TRDJ1; clone_size: few; d_call: TRDD3; v_call: TRDV1; cdr3_aa: CALGEQTSRAGGYPTDKLIF; cdr3_nt: TGTGCTCTTGGGGAACAAACCTCCCGAGCTGGGGGATATCCCACCGATAAACTCATCTTT
j_call: TRDJ1; clone_size: few; d_call: TRDD2; v_call: TRDV1; cdr3_aa: CALGERFLRLYTDKLIF; cdr3_nt: TGTGCTCTTGGGGAACGTTTCCTACGTCTTTACACCGATAAACTCATCTTT
j_call: TRDJ3; clone_size: .; d_call: .; v_call: TRDV3; cdr3_aa: CASPLISGGSWDTRQMFF; cdr3_nt: TGTGCCTCACCCCTCATATCGGGAGGCTCCTGGGACACCCGACAGATGTTTTTC
j_call: TRDJ1; clone_size: .; d_call: TRDD3; v_call: TRDV1; cdr3_aa: CALGEGLPPLLGDPYTDKLIF; cdr3_nt: TGTGCTCTTGGGGAGGGTCTACCCCCTTTACTGGGGGATCCGTACACCGATAAACTCATCTTT
j_call: TRDJ1; clone_size: few; d_call: TRDD3; v_call: TRDV1; cdr3_aa: CALGEIRYPGGQYTDKLIF; cdr3_nt: TGTGCTCTTGGGGAAATAAGGTACCCTGGGGGCCAATACACCGATAAACTCATCTTT
j_call: TRDJ1; clone_size: .; d_call: TRDD3; v_call: TRDV1; cdr3_aa: CALGELRSYELILGDLDKLIF; cdr3_nt: TGTGCTCTTGGGGAACTACGATCCTACGAATTAATACTGGGGGACCTCGATAAACTCATCTTT
j_call: TRDJ1; clone_size: few; d_call: TRDD3; v_call: TRDV1; cdr3_aa: CALGDPPTSRIVWGFADKPIF; cdr3_nt: TGTGCTCTTGGGGACCCGCCCACGTCTCGGATCGTCTGGGGGTTCGCCGATAAACCCATCTTT
j_call: TRDJ1; clone_size: .; d_call: TRDD3; v_call: TRDV1; cdr3_aa: CALGELGQTGGYGKLIF; cdr3_nt: TGTGCTCTTGGGGAACTGGGCCAGACTGGGGGATACGGCAAACTCATCTTT